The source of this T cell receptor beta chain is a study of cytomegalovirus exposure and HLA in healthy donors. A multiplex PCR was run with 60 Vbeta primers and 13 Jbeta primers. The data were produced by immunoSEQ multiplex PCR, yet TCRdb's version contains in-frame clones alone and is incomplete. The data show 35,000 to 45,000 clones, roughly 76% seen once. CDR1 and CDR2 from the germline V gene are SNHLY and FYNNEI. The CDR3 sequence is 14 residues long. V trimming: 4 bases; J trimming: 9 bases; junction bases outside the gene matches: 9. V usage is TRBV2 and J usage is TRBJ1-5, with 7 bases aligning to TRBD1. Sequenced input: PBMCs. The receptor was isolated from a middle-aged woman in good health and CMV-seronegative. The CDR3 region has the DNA TGTGCCAGCAGTGGAGGGACAGCCGACCGGCCCCAGCATTTT. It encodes CASSGGTADRPQHF.